This TCR beta chain was recovered during a study of OX40 agonist ivuxolimab in advanced cancers. Study at large: Three patients responded partially, comprising one with hepatocellular carcinoma and two with cutaneous melanoma. Overall study findings and caveats: Both blood CD4+ and CD8+ T cells showed clonal growth by week 6 at 0.1 to 3.0 mg/kg.

The method was immunoSEQ multiplex PCR; TCRdb's version includes in-frame clones alone and lacks a portion of them. The sample shows tens of thousands of clones, 70% to 90% of them seen only once. Autoimmune disease history or systemic immunosuppression disqualified patients. Sampled blood was obtained at baseline, cycle 4 day 1, and cycle 7 day 1. With respect to this clone: What it recognizes is unknown.

The CDR3 consists of 15 residues. From germline, CDR1 is MDHEN and CDR2 SYDVKM. V was shortened by 3 bases and J by 3 bases, with 12 bases between the two germline ends. J is TRBJ1-5 and V is TRBV28; D gene unclear. The sequence was collected from an adult with an advanced solid tumor such as melanoma, head and neck, liver or kidney cancer. The specimen comprised CD4+ or CD8+ T cells sorted from blood, sampled in a trial of the OX40 agonist ivuxolimab. The CDR3 loop reads CASSFRDGFNQPQHF. In DNA form, the CDR3 reads TGTGCCAGCAGTTTTCGAGACGGGTTCAATCAGCCCCAGCATTTT.